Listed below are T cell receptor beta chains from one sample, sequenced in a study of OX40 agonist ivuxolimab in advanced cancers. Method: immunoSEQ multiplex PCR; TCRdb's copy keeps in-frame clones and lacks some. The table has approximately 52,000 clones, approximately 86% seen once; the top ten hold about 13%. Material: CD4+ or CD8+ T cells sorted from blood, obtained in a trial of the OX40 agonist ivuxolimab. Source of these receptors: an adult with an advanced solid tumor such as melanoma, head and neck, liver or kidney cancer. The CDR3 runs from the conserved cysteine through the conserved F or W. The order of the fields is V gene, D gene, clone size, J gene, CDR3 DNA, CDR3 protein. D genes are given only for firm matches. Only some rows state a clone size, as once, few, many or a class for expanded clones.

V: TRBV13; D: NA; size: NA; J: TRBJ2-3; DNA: TGTGCCAGCAGTCCGAGAGCCACAGATACGCAGTATTTT; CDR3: CASSPRATDTQYF
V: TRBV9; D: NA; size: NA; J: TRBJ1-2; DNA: TGTGCCAGCAGCCCGACGACAGCTAACTATGGCTACACCTTC; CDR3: CASSPTTANYGYTF
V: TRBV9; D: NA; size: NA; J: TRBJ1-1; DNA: TGTGCCAGCAGCGTAGACGGGAACACTGAAGCTTTCTTT; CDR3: CASSVDGNTEAFF
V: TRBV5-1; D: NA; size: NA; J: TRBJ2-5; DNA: TGCGCCAGCAGCCCCTGGGGGGGCCACTCAAAAGAGACCCAGTACTTC; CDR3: CASSPWGGHSKETQYF
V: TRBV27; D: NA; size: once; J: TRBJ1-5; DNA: TGTGCCAGCAGAACCGCTGGGACTTTAAGCAATCAGCCCCAGCATTTT; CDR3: CASRTAGTLSNQPQHF
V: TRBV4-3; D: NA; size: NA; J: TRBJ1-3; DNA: TGCGCCAGCAGCCAAGAGGAGGCTTGGGGACTTGGAAACACCATATATTTT; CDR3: CASSQEEAWGLGNTIYF
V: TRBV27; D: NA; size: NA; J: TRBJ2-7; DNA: TGTGCCAGCAGTCTCCGGGACGGACTCTCCTACGAGCAGTACTTC; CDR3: CASSLRDGLSYEQYF
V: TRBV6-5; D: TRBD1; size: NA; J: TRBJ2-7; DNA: TGTGCCAGCAGACAGGACAGGGGGTCACTATACGAGCAGTACTTC; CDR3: CASRQDRGSLYEQYF
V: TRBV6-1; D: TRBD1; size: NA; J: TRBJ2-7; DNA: TGTGCCGTAGAGGAGACAGGGGGGTACGAGCAGTACTTC; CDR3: CAVEETGGYEQYF
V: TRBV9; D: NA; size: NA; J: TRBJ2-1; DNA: TGTGCCAGCAGCGGCCTCAGGTCCAGCTCCTACAATGAGCAGTTCTTC; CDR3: CASSGLRSSSYNEQFF
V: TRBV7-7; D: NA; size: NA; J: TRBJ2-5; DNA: TGTGCTAGCAGCTTAGAAGGATTTGGGGAGACCCAGTACTTC; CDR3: CASSLEGFGETQYF
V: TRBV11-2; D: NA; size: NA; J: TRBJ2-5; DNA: TGTGCCAGCAGCTTAGTGGGGGAGGGGGCAGAGACCCAGTACTTC; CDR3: CASSLVGEGAETQYF
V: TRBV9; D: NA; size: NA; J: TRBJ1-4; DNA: TGTGCCAGCAGCGGAACTAATGAAAAACTGTTTTTT; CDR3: CASSGTNEKLFF
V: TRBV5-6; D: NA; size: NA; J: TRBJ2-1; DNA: TGTGCCAGCAGCTTGGAGCCAGAATACAATGAGCAGTTCTTC; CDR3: CASSLEPEYNEQFF
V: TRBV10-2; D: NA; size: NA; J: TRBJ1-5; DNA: TGCGCCAGCAGTTTCGACAGGAGGAATCAGCCCCAGCATTTT; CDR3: CASSFDRRNQPQHF
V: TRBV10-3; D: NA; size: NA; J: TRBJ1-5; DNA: TGTGCCATCAGTGAGTCGTGGGACAGCAATCAGCCCCAGCATTTT; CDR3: CAISESWDSNQPQHF
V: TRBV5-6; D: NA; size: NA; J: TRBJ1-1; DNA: TGTGCCAGTTCAAAAGGGGGGACTGAAGCTTTCTTT; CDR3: CASSKGGTEAFF
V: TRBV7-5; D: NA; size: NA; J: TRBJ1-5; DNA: TGTGTCAGAAGCCCAGGAGTGGGACAGGGCCAGCCCCAGCATTTT; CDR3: CVRSPGVGQGQPQHF
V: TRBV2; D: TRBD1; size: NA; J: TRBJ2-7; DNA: TGTGCCAGCAGTGAACAGGACAGGTTATACGAGCAGTACTTC; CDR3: CASSEQDRLYEQYF
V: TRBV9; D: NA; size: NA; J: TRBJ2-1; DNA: TGTGCCAGCAGCGTAGGTGTGGGGGGAATCTACAATGAGCAGTTCTTC; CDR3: CASSVGVGGIYNEQFF
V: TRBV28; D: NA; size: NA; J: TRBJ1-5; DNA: TGTGCCAGCAGTGGCGGGGTATTTACCACTCAGCCCCAGCATTTT; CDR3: CASSGGVFTTQPQHF
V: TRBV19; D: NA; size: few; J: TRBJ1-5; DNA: TGTGCCAGTAGTCCACAGAGATATCAGCCCCAGCATTTT; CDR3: CASSPQRYQPQHF
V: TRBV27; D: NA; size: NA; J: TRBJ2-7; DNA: TGTGCCAGCTCCCCAGACGCCACACGGCAGTACTTC; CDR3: CASSPDATRQYF
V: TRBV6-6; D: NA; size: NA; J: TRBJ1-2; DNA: TGTGCCAGCACTCAAGGGGCAGGGGTGGAAGGCTACACCTTC; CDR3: CASTQGAGVEGYTF
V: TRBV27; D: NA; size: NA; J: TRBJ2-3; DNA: TGTGCCAGCAGTTTACTAACGGGGATCACAGATACGCAGTATTTT; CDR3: CASSLLTGITDTQYF
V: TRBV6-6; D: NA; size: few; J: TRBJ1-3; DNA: TGTGCCAGCAGTTCGTCGGACAGAGTTATAAAGGGGGAGTTATTT; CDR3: CASSSSDRVIKGELF
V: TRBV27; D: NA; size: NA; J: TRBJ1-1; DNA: TGTGCCAGCAGTTTGTTTGGGGCGGACACTGAAGCTTTCTTT; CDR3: CASSLFGADTEAFF
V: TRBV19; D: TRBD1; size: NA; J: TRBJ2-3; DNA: TGTGCCAGTGGGACAGGGCGGGAAGATACGCAGTATTTT; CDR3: CASGTGREDTQYF
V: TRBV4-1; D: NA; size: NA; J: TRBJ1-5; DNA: TGCGCCAGCAGCCAAGAGGCCGGGCAGCCCCAGCATTTT; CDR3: CASSQEAGQPQHF